This T cell receptor beta chain was sequenced for a study of T cells expressing NK-cell markers. Study details: Sorted T-cell subsets CD3+CD56+NKG2C+, CD3+CD56+NKG2C- and CD3+CD56-NKG2C+ were TCR beta-sequenced. Study-wide results and caveats: It was still unclear whether expanded NKG2C+ T cell clones were HCMV specific. In roughly 6 donors, dominant CD3+CD56+NKG2C+ clones formed roughly 1.0-7.5% of CD8+ cells.

The CDR3 is made up of 13 amino acids. Germline loops: CDR1 GTSNPN, CDR2 SVGIG (reference sequence). It was by 5'RACE template switching with UMIs that TCR beta cDNA was made. TCRdb reworked the 5' RACE reads into one entry per CDR3 protein, no DNA. In total, the table holds 550,000 or so distinct CDR3 sequences. A remark on this clonotype: What it recognizes is unknown.

The V call is TRBV30, the J call TRBJ1-2. The sample comprised blood T cells: a sorted CD56 or NKG2C T cell subset, CD4+ or CD8+ T cells, or bulk PBMC T cells (not recorded which). The sequence was collected from a man aged 18 to 35 in good health. The chain's CDR3 is CAWSVRQHYGYTF.